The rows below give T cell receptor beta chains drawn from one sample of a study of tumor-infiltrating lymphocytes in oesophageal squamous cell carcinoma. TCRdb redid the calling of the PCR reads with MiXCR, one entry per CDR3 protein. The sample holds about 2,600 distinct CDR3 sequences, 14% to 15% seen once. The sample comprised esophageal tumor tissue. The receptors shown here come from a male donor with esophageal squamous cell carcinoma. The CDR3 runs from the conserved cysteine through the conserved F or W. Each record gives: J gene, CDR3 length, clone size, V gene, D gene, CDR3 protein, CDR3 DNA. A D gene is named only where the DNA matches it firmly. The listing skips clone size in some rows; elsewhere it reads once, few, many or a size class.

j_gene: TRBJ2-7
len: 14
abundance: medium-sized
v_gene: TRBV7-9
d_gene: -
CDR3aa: CASSFPWENSPLHF
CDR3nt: TGTGCCAGCAGCTTCCCCTGGGAAAATTCACCCCTCCACTTC

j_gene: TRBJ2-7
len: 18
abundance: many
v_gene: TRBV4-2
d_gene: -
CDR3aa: CASSQSRAGSVFAYEQYF
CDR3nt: TGTGCCAGCAGCCAGTCCCGGGCGGGGTCGGTGTTCGCCTACGAGCAGTACTTC

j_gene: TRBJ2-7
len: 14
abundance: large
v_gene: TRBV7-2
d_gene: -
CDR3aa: CASSQDGNLYEQYF
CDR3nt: TGTGCCAGCAGCCAGGACGGGAATCTCTACGAGCAGTACTTC

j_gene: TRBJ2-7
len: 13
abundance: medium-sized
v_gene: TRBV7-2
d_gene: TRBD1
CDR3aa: CASSLDRGYEQYF
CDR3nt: TGTGCCAGCAGCTTAGACAGGGGGTACGAGCAGTACTTC

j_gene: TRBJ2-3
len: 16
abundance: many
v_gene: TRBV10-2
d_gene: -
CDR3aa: CASSEISSSRGDTQYF
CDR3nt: TGCGCCAGCAGTGAGATTAGCTCCTCCCGAGGAGATACGCAGTATTTT

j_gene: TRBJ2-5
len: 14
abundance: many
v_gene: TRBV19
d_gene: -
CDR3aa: CASSPVWYQETQYF
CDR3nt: TGTGCCAGTTCCCCAGTTTGGTACCAAGAGACCCAGTACTTC

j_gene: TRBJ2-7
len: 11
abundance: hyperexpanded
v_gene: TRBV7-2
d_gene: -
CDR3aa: CASSGSYEQYF
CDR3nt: TGTGCCAGCAGCGGGAGCTACGAGCAGTACTTC

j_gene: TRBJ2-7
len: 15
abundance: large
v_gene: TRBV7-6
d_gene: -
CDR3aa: CASSSKIGPSYEQYF
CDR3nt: TGTGCCAGCAGCTCAAAAATCGGGCCCTCCTACGAGCAGTACTTC

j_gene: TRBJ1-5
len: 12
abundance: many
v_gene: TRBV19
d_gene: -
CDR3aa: CASSGGFQPQHF
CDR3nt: TGTGCCAGTAGTGGAGGGTTTCAGCCCCAGCATTTT

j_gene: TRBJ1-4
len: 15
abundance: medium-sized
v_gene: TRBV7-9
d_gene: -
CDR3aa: CASSLVLPLQEKLFF
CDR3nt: TGTGCCAGCAGCTTAGTCCTGCCGCTACAAGAAAAACTGTTTTTT

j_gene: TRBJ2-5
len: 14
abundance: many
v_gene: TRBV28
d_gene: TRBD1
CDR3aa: CASSWRQGQETQYF
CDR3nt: TGTGCCAGCAGTTGGAGACAGGGTCAAGAGACCCAGTACTTC

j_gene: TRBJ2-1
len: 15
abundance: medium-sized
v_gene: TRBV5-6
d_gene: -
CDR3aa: CASSSLVDYGNEQFF
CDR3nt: TGTGCCAGCAGCTCTCTGGTCGACTACGGGAATGAGCAGTTCTTC

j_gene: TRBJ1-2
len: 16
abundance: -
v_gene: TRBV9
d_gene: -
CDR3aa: CASSVETTAPNYGYTF
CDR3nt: TGTGCCAGCAGCGTAGAGACGACCGCCCCTAACTATGGCTACACCTTC

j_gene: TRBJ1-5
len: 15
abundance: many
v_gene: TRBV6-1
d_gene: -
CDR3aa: CASSDPVGRDQPQHF
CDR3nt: TGTGCCAGCAGTGACCCAGTGGGCAGGGACCAGCCCCAGCATTTT

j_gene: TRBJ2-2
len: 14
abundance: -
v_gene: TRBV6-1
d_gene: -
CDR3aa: CASSQRMNTGELFF
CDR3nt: TGTGCCAGCAGCCAGAGAATGAACACCGGGGAGCTGTTTTTT

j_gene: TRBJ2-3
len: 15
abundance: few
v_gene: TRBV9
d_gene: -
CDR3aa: CASSRLGVDTDTQYF
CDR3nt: TGTGCCAGCAGCCGCCTGGGGGTAGACACAGATACGCAGTATTTT

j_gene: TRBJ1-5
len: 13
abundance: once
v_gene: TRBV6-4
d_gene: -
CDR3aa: CASINGGNQPQHF
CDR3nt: TGTGCCAGCATCAACGGGGGGAATCAGCCCCAGCATTTT

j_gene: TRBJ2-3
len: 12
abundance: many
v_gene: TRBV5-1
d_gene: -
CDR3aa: CASSLAPDTQYF
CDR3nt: TGCGCCAGCAGCTTGGCTCCAGATACGCAGTATTTT

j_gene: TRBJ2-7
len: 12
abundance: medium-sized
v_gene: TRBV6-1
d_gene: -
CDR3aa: CASRAGLGEQYF
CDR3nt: TGTGCCAGCAGGGCAGGGCTCGGCGAGCAGTACTTC

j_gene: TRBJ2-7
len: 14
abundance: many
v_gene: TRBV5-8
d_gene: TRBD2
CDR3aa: CASSPTSGGYEQYF
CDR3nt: TGTGCCAGCAGCCCAACGTCGGGGGGCTACGAGCAGTACTTC

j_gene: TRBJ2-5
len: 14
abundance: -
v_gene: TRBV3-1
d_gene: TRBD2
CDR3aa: CASSHWGEGGTQYF
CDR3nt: TGTGCCAGCAGCCACTGGGGGGAGGGCGGGACCCAGTACTTC

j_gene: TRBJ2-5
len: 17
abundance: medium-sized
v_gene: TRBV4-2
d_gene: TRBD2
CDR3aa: CASSYQDRGGRQETQYF
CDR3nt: TGTGCCAGCAGCTACCAAGACCGGGGGGGCCGACAAGAGACCCAGTACTTC

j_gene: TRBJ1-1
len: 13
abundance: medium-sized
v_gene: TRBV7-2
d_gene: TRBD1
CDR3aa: CASIQGGVAEAFF
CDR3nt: TGTGCCAGCATCCAGGGGGGAGTCGCTGAAGCTTTCTTT

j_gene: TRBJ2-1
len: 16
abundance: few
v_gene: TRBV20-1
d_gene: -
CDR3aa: CSATSPHTVTYNEQFF
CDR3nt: TGCAGTGCTACCAGCCCTCACACCGTAACCTACAATGAGCAGTTCTTC

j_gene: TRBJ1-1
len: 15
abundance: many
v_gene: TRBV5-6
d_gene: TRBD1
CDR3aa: CASRPLEGAFTEAFF
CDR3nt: TGTGCCAGCAGACCTTTGGAGGGGGCTTTCACTGAAGCTTTCTTT

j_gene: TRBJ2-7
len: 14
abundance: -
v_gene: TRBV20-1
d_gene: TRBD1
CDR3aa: CSARARTGGYEQYF
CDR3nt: TGCAGTGCTAGAGCTCGGACAGGGGGATACGAGCAGTACTTC

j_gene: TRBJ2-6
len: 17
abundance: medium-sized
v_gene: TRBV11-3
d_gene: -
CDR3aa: CASSFTISGSGANVLTF
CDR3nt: TGTGCCAGCAGCTTTACTATTTCGGGCTCTGGGGCCAACGTCCTGACTTTC